This T cell receptor beta chain was profiled in a study of naive CD8 T cells in extremely preterm neonates. The study, taken as a whole, reports: Preterm neonates shared more CDR3 nucleotide sequences (about 2.5%) than older groups.

Assay used: immunoSEQ multiplex PCR; TCRdb lists only in-frame clones, some missing. The top ten clones hold around 0.36% of a sample with about 8,000 clones, approximately 98% of them seen once. V was pared by 3 bases and J by 3 bases, with 7 bases of the junction left unmatched. There are 15 residues in the CDR3. Germline V CDR1 and CDR2: MNHNS, SASEGT. Note on this clone: Antigen unknown.

Elective cesarean births at roughly 37-43 weeks, without labor or membrane rupture, supplied the cord blood. The sample comprised naive CD8+ T cells from cord blood. This TCR came from a newborn in good health. The V gene is TRBV6-1, the J gene TRBJ2-7; 8 bases are shared with TRBD2. This chain's CDR3 is CASSDEVAGLYEQYF. The CDR3 DNA reads as TGTGCCAGCAGTGATGAGGTAGCGGGACTCTACGAGCAGTACTTC.